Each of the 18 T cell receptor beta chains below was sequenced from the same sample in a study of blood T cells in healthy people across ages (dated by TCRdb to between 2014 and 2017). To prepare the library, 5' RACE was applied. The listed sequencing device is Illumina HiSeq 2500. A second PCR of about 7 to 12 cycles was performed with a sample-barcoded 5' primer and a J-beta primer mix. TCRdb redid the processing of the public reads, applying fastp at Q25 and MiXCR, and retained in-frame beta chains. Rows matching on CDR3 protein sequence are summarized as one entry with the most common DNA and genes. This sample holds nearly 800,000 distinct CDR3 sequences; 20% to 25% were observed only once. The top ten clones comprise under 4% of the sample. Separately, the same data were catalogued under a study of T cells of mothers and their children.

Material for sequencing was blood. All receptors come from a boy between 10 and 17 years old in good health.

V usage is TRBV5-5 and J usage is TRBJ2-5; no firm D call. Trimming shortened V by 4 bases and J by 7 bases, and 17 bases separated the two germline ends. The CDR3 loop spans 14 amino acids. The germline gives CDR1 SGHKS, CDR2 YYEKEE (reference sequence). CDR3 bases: TGTGCCAGCAGCCTCCCGGCAATCCTGGGGACCCAGTACTTC. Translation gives CASSLPAILGTQYF.

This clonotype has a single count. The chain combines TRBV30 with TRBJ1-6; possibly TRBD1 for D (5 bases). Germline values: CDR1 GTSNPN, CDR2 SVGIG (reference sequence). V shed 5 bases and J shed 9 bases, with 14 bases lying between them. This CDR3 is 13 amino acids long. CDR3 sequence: CAWVGQGGSPLHF. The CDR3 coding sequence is TGTGCCTGGGTGGGGCAGGGAGGTTCACCCCTCCACTTT.

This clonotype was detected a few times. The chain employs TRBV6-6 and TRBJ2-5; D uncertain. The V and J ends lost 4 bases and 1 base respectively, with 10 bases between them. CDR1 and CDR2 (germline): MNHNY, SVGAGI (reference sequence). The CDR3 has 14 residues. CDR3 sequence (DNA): TGTGCCAGCAGTTCGGACCCGATCCAAGAGACCCAGTACTTC. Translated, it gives CASSSDPIQETQYF.

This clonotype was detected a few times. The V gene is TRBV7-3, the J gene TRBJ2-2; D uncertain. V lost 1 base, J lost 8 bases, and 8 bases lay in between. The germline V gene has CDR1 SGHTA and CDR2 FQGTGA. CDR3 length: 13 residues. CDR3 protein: CASSLRPWGELFF. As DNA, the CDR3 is TGTGCCAGCAGCTTAAGGCCTTGGGGGGAGCTGTTTTTT.

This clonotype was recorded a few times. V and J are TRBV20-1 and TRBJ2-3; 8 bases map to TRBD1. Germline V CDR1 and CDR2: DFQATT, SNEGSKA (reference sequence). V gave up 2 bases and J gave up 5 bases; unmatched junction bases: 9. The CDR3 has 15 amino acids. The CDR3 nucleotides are TGCAGTGCTAGAAGGGACAGGACAAGTCTAGATACGCAGTATTTT. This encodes CSARRDRTSLDTQYF.

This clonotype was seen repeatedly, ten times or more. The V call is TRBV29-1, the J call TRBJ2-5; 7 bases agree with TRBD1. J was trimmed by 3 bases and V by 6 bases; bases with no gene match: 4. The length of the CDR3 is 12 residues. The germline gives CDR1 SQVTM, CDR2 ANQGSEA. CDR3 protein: CSVAGGEETQYF. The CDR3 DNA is TGCAGCGTGGCAGGGGGTGAAGAGACCCAGTACTTC.

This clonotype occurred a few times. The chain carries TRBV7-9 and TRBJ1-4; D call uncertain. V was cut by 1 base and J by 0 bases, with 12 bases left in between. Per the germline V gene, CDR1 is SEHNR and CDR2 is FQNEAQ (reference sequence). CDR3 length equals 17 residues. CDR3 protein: CASSLGFRTTTNEKLFF. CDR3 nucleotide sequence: TGTGCCAGCAGCTTAGGGTTCAGAACCACAACTAATGAAAAACTGTTTTTT.

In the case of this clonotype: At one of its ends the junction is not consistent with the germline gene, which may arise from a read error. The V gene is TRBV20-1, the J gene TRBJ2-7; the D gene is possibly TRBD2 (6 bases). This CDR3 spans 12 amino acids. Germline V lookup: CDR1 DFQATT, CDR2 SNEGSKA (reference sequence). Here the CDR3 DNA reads TGCAGTGCTGTCAGCGGGCCGTACTCTGGGGACTTC. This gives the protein CSAVSGPYSGDF.

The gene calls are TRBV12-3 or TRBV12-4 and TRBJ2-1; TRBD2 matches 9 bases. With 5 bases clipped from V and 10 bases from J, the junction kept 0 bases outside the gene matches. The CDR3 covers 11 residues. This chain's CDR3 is CASSTSGEQFF. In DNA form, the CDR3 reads TGTGCCAGCAGTACTAGCGGGGAGCAGTTCTTC.

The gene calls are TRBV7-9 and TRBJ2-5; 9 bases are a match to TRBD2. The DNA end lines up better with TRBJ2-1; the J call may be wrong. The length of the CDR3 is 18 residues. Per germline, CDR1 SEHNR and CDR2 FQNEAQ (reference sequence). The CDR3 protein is CASSSLAGHSSDYNEQFF. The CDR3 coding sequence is TGTGCCAGCAGCTCCCTAGCGGGGCATTCCAGCGACTACAATGAGCAGTTCTTC.

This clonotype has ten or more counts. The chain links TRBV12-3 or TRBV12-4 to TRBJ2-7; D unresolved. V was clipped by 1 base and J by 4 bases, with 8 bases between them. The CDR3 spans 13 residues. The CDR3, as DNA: TGTGCCAGCAGTTTAGGCCTGTTTTACGAGCAGTACTTC. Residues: CASSLGLFYEQYF.

DNA of the CDR3: TGTGCCAGTAGCTTTGGGGGGCCGGGGCAGCCCCAGCATTTT. It translates to CASSFGGPGQPQHF. The chain carries TRBV6-5 and TRBJ1-5; D is perhaps TRBD1 (6 bases). CDR3 length equals 14 residues. Looked up from germline, CDR1 is MNHEY and CDR2 is SVGAGI. Deletions cut 9 bases from V and 7 bases from J, with 19 bases between.

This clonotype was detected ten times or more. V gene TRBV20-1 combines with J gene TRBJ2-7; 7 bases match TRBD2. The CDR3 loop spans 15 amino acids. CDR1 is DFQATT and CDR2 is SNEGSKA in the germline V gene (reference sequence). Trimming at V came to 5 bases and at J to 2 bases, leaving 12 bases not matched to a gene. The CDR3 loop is CSAQSRTSFTYEQYF. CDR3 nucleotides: TGCAGTGCTCAATCAAGGACTAGTTTTACCTACGAGCAGTACTTC.

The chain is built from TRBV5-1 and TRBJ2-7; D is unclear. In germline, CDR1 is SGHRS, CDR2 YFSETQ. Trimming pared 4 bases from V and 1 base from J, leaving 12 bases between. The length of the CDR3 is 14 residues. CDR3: CASSLLSRSYEQYF. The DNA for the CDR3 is TGCGCCAGCAGCCTTCTTTCCAGGTCCTACGAGCAGTACTTC.

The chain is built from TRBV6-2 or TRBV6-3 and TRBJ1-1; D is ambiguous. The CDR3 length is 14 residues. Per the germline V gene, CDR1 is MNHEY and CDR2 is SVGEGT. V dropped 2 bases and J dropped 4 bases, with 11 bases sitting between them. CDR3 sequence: CASSYGLGSTEAFF. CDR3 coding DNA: TGTGCCAGCAGTTACGGGTTGGGGAGCACTGAAGCTTTCTTT.

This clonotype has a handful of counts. CDR3 region: CASGLGATQETQYF. Written as DNA, the CDR3 is TGCGCCAGCGGATTAGGGGCGACACAAGAGACCCAGTACTTC. The V and J genes are TRBV5-1 and TRBJ2-5, with D perhaps TRBD1 (5 bases). The CDR3 is 14 residues long. Germline V lookup: CDR1 SGHRS, CDR2 YFSETQ. Trimming took off 7 bases at V and 2 bases at J, with 15 bases between the two ends. The full variable domain, with the rest looked up from reference TRBV5-1 and TRBJ2-5, is KAGVTQTPRYLIKTRGQQVTLSCSPISGHRSVSWYQQTPGQGLQFLFEYFSETQRNKGNFPGRFSGRQFSNSRSEMNVSTLELGDSALYLCASGLGATQETQYFGPGTRLLVL.

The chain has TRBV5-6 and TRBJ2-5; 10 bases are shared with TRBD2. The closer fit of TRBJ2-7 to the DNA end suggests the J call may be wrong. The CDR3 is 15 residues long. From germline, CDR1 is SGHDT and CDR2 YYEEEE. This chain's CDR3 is CASSFLAGAIREQYF. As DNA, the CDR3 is TGTGCCAGCAGCTTTCTAGCGGGAGCGATTCGCGAGCAGTACTTC.

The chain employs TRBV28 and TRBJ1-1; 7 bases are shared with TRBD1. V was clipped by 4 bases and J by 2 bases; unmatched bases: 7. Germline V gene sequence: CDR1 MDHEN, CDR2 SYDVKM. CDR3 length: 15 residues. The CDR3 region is CASSSLTGANTEAFF. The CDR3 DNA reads TGTGCCAGCAGTTCCCTTACAGGGGCCAACACTGAAGCTTTCTTT. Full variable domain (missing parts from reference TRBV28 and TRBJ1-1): DVKVTQSSRYLVKRTGEKVFLECVQDMDHENMFWYRQDPGLGLRLIYFSYDVKMKEKGDIPEGYSVSREKKERFSLILESASTNQTSMYLCASSSLTGANTEAFFGQGTRLTVV.